The entry that follows covers one T cell receptor beta chain sequence. This clone's antigen is unknown. A much more abundant neighbour one base away suggests this may be a read error. The data stem from a study of immune heterogeneity within non-small cell lung tumors (dated by TCRdb to between 2017 and 2018). Regarding the research as a whole: Histology comprised a handful of squamous cell carcinomas, 10 non-squamous carcinomas and 1 tumor not otherwise specified. Transcriptome data were available for just 40 to 50 loci from eleven to twelve patients, whereas TCR repertoire analysis spanned fewer than 65 tumor loci from fewer than 17 patients. To examine intratumoral immune heterogeneity, the study used whole-exome sequencing, RNA-seq and TCR beta repertoire sequencing on multiple spatially distinct regions of each NSCLC tumor. Neoantigen binding to each patient's HLA alleles was predicted with netMHCpan-3.0 for mutant peptides of 8 to 11 amino acids.

The TCR template was genomic DNA extracted from bulk tumor tissue, and roughly 590 ng of gDNA was amplified for each sample. During surgery, multiple biopsies were taken from each primary tumor, with sampling sites spaced as far apart as possible within the tumor mass. The study cohort was described as untreated and was composed of newly diagnosed NSCLC cases undergoing curative surgery. Donors were roughly 16 newly diagnosed non-small cell lung cancer patients undergoing surgery with curative intent. A couple of independent pathologists reviewed the resected tumor masses. Only DNA and RNA samples of high quality went on to sequencing. The full study reports these points: High-frequency TCR beta clonotypes were found to be largely distinct between individual patients. Local tumor mutational burden and local T-cell repertoire clonality had a statistically significant but moderate positive correlation (R about 0.3). Within a patient, identical dominant CDR3B clonotypes were found to recur across loci, yet unique high-frequency clones were also harbored in different tumor locations.

A multiplex PCR system amplified the TCR beta CDR3 region, with a first 10-cycle round using 32 V-gene forward and 13 J-gene reverse primers. The first PCR round was done with a QIAGEN Multiplex PCR Kit, and the primer sequences were filed in Chinese patent CN105087789A. Illumina universal primers were added in a second PCR round performed with the Phusion High-Fidelity PCR Kit. Paired-end sequencing of TCR libraries was carried out on the Illumina HiSeq X Ten platform at a read length of 151 bp. As for the authors' bioinformatics: Cutadapt was used to discard reads without multiplex PCR primers, PEAR merged the read pairs, and MiXCR with default settings called the CDR3 regions. Shannon entropy measured repertoire diversity, and clonality was calculated as one minus the Shannon entropy divided by the ln of the count of productive unique sequences. Clonotypes at a frequency of at least 0.5% were defined as dominant or high-frequency T-cell clones. TCRdb took the public reads, trimmed them with fastp at Q25, ran MiXCR for clone calling and kept in-frame beta chains. Here each entry gathers all rows of one CDR3 protein and keeps the most common genes and DNA. These V and J calls rely on TCRdb rather than the paper's analysis. Recorded for this sample are about 21,000 distinct CDR3 sequences; 25% to 30% of them occurred a single time. About 4.6% of the sample goes to the ten largest clones.

CDR1 GTSNPN and CDR2 SVGIG were looked up in the germline V gene (reference sequence). V is reduced by 4 bases and J by 7 bases, leaving a spacing of 22 bases between them. The CDR3, cysteine through phenylalanine, is 15 amino acids long. Kept here is only the CDR3 DNA, which spans 45 bases and is read in frame from base 1. Sequenced input: lung tumor tissue. The sequence joins TRBV30 to TRBJ1-2; TRBD1 could be the D gene, as 6 bases match. The sequence was obtained from a man aged 40-49 years with non-small cell lung cancer. The CDR3 reads CAWIAPDSSLSGYTF. The bases read TGTGCCTGGATCGCCCCGGACAGTTCCCTCTCTGGCTACACCTTC.